Following are 26 T cell receptor beta chains from one sample sequenced in a study of blood T cell repertoires in COVID-19. Method: immunoSEQ multiplex PCR; TCRdb's copy keeps in-frame clones and lacks some. The sample lists more than 300,000 clones; roughly four fifths were seen once. Sequencing used PBMCs or T cells enriched from blood (not recorded which). Receptor source: a woman between 45 and 60 years old who had recovered from COVID-19.

This clone was counted a few times. CDR3 residues: CASSSTSGSNFGQFF. CDR3 sequence (DNA): TGCGCCAGCAGCTCGACTAGCGGGAGTAATTTCGGGCAGTTCTTC. The V and J genes are TRBV5-1 and TRBJ2-1, with TRBD2 matching 12 bases. Germline V CDR1 and CDR2: SGHRS, YFSETQ. The CDR3 covers 15 residues. The trim removed 3 bases at V and 12 bases at J, leaving 10 bases unmatched.

The chain joins TRBV7-2 to TRBJ1-2; maybe TRBD1 (6 bases). V lost 6 bases and J lost 2, with 16 bases in between. This CDR3 contains 15 residues. From germline, CDR1 is SGHTA and CDR2 FQGNSA. DNA for the CDR3: TGTGCCAGCAGATCAGGCGGGGGGCCGAACTATGGCTACACCTTC. It translates to CASRSGGGPNYGYTF.

CDR3 region: CSATYRDGYTF. The CDR3 nucleotides read TGCAGTGCCACCTACAGGGATGGCTACACCTTC. This chain links TRBV20-1 with TRBJ1-2; TRBD1 is a possible D gene (6 bases). The germline V gene encodes CDR1 DFQATT and CDR2 SNEGSKA (reference sequence). V was clipped by 6 bases and J by 6 bases, with 11 bases between them. This CDR3 has 11 residues.

This clone was seen a handful of times. The chain links TRBV29-1 to TRBJ1-2, with 10 bases identical to TRBD1. This CDR3 has 14 amino acids. The ends lost 4 bases at V and 3 bases at J; junction bases unmatched: 5. Germline CDR1 SQVTM, CDR2 ANQGSEA. The CDR3 region has the DNA TGCAGCGTTGCACCCGGGACAGGGGACTATGGCTACACCTTC. Translation: CSVAPGTGDYGYTF.

CDR3 bases: TGTGCCAGCAGTTTAGACTCCCGGATGAGGGCGGGAGAAAAACTGTTTTTT. Its protein product is CASSLDSRMRAGEKLFF. The chain combines TRBV27 with TRBJ1-4; D uncertain. CDR1 is MNHEY, CDR2 SMNVEV, per germline (reference sequence). The CDR3 runs to 17 residues. V was clipped by 2 bases and J by 8 bases, with 21 bases between them.

The chain combines TRBV6-5 with TRBJ1-2; 7 bases map to TRBD1. This CDR3 is built from 15 residues. Unmatched junction bases numbered 7, after V lost 1 base and J lost 5 bases. Per germline, CDR1 MNHEY and CDR2 SVGAGI. The chain's CDR3 is CASSYYRGDPYGYTF. The CDR3 region has the DNA TGTGCCAGCAGTTACTACAGGGGCGACCCTTATGGCTACACCTTC.

The J gene is TRBJ2-7, the V gene TRBV18, with 11 positions matching TRBD1. The CDR3 consists of 14 residues. CDR1 and CDR2 from the germline V gene are KGHSH and LQKENI. The trim removed 3 bases at V and 6 bases at J, leaving 4 bases unmatched. For the CDR3, the DNA is TGTGCCAGCTCACCGGCGGGGACAGGGGGCGAGCAGTACTTC. Translated: CASSPAGTGGEQYF.

This chain connects TRBV5-1 to TRBJ1-5; possibly TRBD1 for D (6 bases). V shed 4 bases and J shed 4 bases, with 15 bases lying between them. Germline V lookup: CDR1 SGHRS, CDR2 YFSETQ. CDR3 size: 15 residues. DNA for the CDR3: TGCGCCAGCAGCCCGGAGGGGGGGCGAAATCAGCCCCAGCATTTT. It is translated as CASSPEGGRNQPQHF. The whole variable domain, remainder taken from reference TRBV5-1 and TRBJ1-5, is KAGVTQTPRYLIKTRGQQVTLSCSPISGHRSVSWYQQTPGQGLQFLFEYFSETQRNKGNFPGRFSGRQFSNSRSEMNVSTLELGDSALYLCASSPEGGRNQPQHFGDGTRLSIL.

There are a few counts of this clone. V gene TRBV11-1 combines with J gene TRBJ1-1; 8 bases agree with TRBD1. Unmatched junction bases numbered 6, after V lost 5 bases and J lost 4 bases. The CDR3 covers 14 residues. Germline values: CDR1 SGHAT, CDR2 FQDESV (reference sequence). The CDR3 region has the DNA TGTGCCAGCAGCCCTCGGACAGGGACCACTGAAGCTTTCTTT. Its protein product is CASSPRTGTTEAFF. The full variable domain, its missing parts supplied by reference TRBV11-1 and TRBJ1-1, is EAEVAQSPRYKITEKSQAVAFWCDPISGHATLYWYRQILGQGPELLVQFQDESVVDDSQLPKDRFSAERLKGVDSTLKIQPAELGDSAMYLCASSPRTGTTEAFFGQGTRLTVV.

This rearrangement joins TRBV6-2 or TRBV6-3 to TRBJ1-2; unclear D gene. Germline lookup yields CDR1 MNHEY and CDR2 SVGEGT. This CDR3 comprises 15 residues. V lost 0 bases and J 5 bases, leaving 13 bases between the germline ends. The CDR3 region has the DNA TGTGCCAGCAGTTACTCGGGCAGAACTTCTTATGGCTACACCTTC. This sequence encodes CASSYSGRTSYGYTF.

The V gene is TRBV30, the J gene TRBJ1-1; weak D call: TRBD1 (6 bases). Germline V gene sequence: CDR1 GTSNPN, CDR2 SVGIG (reference sequence). Trimming removed 3 bases from V and 4 bases from J, with 15 bases in between. The CDR3 has 14 residues. As DNA, the CDR3 is TGTGCCTGGAGGAAACAGGGCTGGGGCACTGAAGCTTTCTTT. This sequence encodes CAWRKQGWGTEAFF.

The chain employs TRBV3-1 (or the pseudogene TRBV3-2) and TRBJ1-1; 9 positions match TRBD1. The CDR3 runs 12 residues. In germline, CDR1 is LGHDT, CDR2 YNNKEL (reference sequence). V was clipped by 5 bases and J by 12 bases; unmatched bases: 7. CDR3 loop: CASSSGTGTTFF. CDR3 in DNA: TGTGCCAGCAGCTCCGGGACAGGGACGACTTTCTTT.

The V call is TRBV19, the J call TRBJ2-7; 11 bases match TRBD2. V gave up 4 bases and J gave up 5 bases; unmatched junction bases: 1. The germline gives CDR1 LNHDA, CDR2 SQIVND (reference sequence). This CDR3 is 13 amino acids long. The CDR3 DNA sequence: TGTGCCAGTAGTAGGGGACTAGCGGACGAGCAGTACTTC. It encodes CASSRGLADEQYF. The full variable domain, rest sourced from reference TRBV19 and TRBJ2-7, is DGGITQSPKYLFRKEGQNVTLSCEQNLNHDAMYWYRQDPGQGLRLIYYSQIVNDFQKGDIAEGYSVSREKKESFPLTVTSAQKNPTAFYLCASSRGLADEQYFGPGTRLTVT.

As DNA, the CDR3 is TGTGCCTGGAGTGTACCCGGCAGGGTGAATTCACCCCTCCACTTT. Translated: CAWSVPGRVNSPLHF. The V and J genes are TRBV30 and TRBJ1-6; possibly TRBD1 for D (5 bases). Germline CDR1 reads GTSNPN; CDR2 reads SVGIG (reference sequence). V was shortened by 0 bases and J by 7 bases, with 13 bases between the two germline ends. This CDR3 region has 15 residues.

This sequence joins TRBV15 and TRBJ1-2, with 9 nucleotides matching TRBD1. Unmatched junction bases numbered 6, after V lost 4 bases and J lost 6 bases. Per germline, CDR1 LNHNV and CDR2 YYDKDF (reference sequence). The CDR3 contains 14 residues. CDR3 sequence: CATSKRQGVDGYTF. The CDR3 nucleotides read TGTGCCACCAGCAAACGACAGGGGGTGGATGGCTACACCTTC.

The chain combines TRBV15 with TRBJ2-1; 13 nucleotides agree with TRBD2. CDR1 is LNHNV, CDR2 YYDKDF, per germline (reference sequence). The length of the CDR3 is 17 residues. V shed 3 bases and J 3 bases; nucleotides not matched to a gene: 5. CDR3 amino acids: CATSSRLAGGNYNEQFF. The CDR3, as DNA: TGTGCCACCAGCAGCCGACTAGCGGGAGGCAACTACAATGAGCAGTTCTTC.

V is TRBV11-2 and J is TRBJ2-5; TRBD1 aligns across 8 bases. Germline V gene lookup returns CDR1 SGHAT and CDR2 FQNNGV. Trimming took 6 bases from V and 4 from J; bases not matched to a gene: 4. The CDR3 contains 13 residues. The CDR3 here is CASSSQGGETQYF. CDR3 nucleotides: TGTGCCAGCAGTTCACAGGGGGGAGAGACCCAGTACTTC.

This clone was found a few times. The chain carries TRBV30 and TRBJ1-6, with TRBD1 identical over 10 bases. The J segment lost 6 bases and the V segment lost 2 bases, leaving 13 bases of the junction unmatched. In germline, CDR1 is GTSNPN, CDR2 SVGIG (reference sequence). The CDR3 is 18 amino acids. The CDR3 DNA follows: TGTGCCTGGAGTACCGGGACAGGGGATACCCGTGCTAATTCACCCCTCCACTTT. Translated: CAWSTGTGDTRANSPLHF.

V usage is TRBV14 and J usage is TRBJ1-2, with no clear D. Per germline, CDR1 SGHDN and CDR2 FVKESK. CDR3 length equals 16 residues. V was clipped by 4 bases and J by 0 bases, with 15 bases between them. CDR3 sequence: CASSLSRLRTNYGYTF. CDR3 nucleotide sequence: TGTGCCAGCAGCCTCTCGCGGCTGAGAACTAACTATGGCTACACCTTC.

The rearrangement links TRBV4-3 to TRBJ2-1, with 7 bases aligning to TRBD2. There are 16 residues in the CDR3. V lost 1 base, J lost 4 bases, and 7 bases stayed unmatched. Germline CDR1 is LGHNA and CDR2 is YSLEER. CDR3 loop: CASSQGPAGVYNEQFF. CDR3 nucleotide sequence: TGCGCCAGCAGCCAAGGTCCCGCGGGGGTTTACAATGAGCAGTTCTTC.

The chain uses TRBV9 and TRBJ1-1, with D possibly TRBD1 on 5 matching bases. Trimming removed 6 bases from V and 3 bases from J, with 15 bases in between. Germline V lookup: CDR1 SGDLS, CDR2 YYNGEE. CDR3 size: 14 residues. The CDR3 bases are TGTGCCAGCACCCGGGGGGGGGAGGACACTGAAGCTTTCTTT. Protein sequence: CASTRGGEDTEAFF.

The CDR3 DNA sequence: TGTGCCAGCACGGCAGACGCGGACACCTTC. It yields the protein CASTADADTF. The chain has TRBV9 and TRBJ1-2, with D unresolved. Germline CDR1 reads SGDLS; CDR2 reads YYNGEE. There are 10 residues in the CDR3. Trimming took 6 bases from V and 12 from J, leaving 12 bases between them.

The chain carries TRBV30 and TRBJ2-5; perhaps TRBD2 as D (5 bases). Germline loops: CDR1 GTSNPN, CDR2 SVGIG (reference sequence). V was trimmed by 0 bases and J by 0 bases, leaving 8 bases between them. This CDR3 contains 14 residues. The CDR3 coding sequence is TGTGCCTGGAGTGTATCGGGGTACCAAGAGACCCAGTACTTC. Protein product: CAWSVSGYQETQYF.

The rearrangement uses TRBV19 and TRBJ1-5, with D perhaps TRBD1 (5 bases). The CDR3 runs 15 residues. Trimming stripped 3 bases from V and 4 bases from J, with 13 bases between. CDR1 and CDR2 (germline): LNHDA, SQIVND (reference sequence). The CDR3 protein is CASSMRDKGNQPQHF. CDR3 DNA sequence: TGTGCCAGTAGTATGAGAGACAAGGGGAATCAGCCCCAGCATTTT. Using reference TRBV19 and TRBJ1-5 for the parts outside the CDR3, the full variable domain is DGGITQSPKYLFRKEGQNVTLSCEQNLNHDAMYWYRQDPGQGLRLIYYSQIVNDFQKGDIAEGYSVSREKKESFPLTVTSAQKNPTAFYLCASSMRDKGNQPQHFGDGTRLSIL.

V usage is TRBV2 and J usage is TRBJ2-7, with 9 bases lining up with TRBD2. The CDR3 is 15 amino acids. The junction had 7 bases not matched to a gene; V was cut back by 6 bases and J by 1 base. Germline CDR1 and CDR2: SNHLY and FYNNEI. The DNA of the CDR3 is TGTGCCAGCAGCATAAGCGGGAGGAAGTCCTACGAGCAGTACTTC. As protein: CASSISGRKSYEQYF.

The chain uses TRBV18 and TRBJ2-2; 8 nucleotides line up with TRBD1. Germline V gene data show CDR1 as KGHSH and CDR2 as LQKENI. The CDR3 loop spans 16 amino acids. The V gene end was trimmed by 3 bases and the J gene end by 1 base; junction bases not matched to a gene: 4. The CDR3 is CASSPRGQGNTGELFF. CDR3 coding DNA: TGTGCCAGCTCACCTCGTGGACAGGGGAACACCGGGGAGCTGTTTTTT. The whole variable domain, remainder taken from reference TRBV18 and TRBJ2-2, is NAGVMQNPRHLVRRRGQEARLRCSPMKGHSHVYWYRQLPEEGLKFMVYLQKENIIDESGMPKERFSAEFPKEGPSILRIQQVVRGDSAAYFCASSPRGQGNTGELFFGEGSRLTVL.